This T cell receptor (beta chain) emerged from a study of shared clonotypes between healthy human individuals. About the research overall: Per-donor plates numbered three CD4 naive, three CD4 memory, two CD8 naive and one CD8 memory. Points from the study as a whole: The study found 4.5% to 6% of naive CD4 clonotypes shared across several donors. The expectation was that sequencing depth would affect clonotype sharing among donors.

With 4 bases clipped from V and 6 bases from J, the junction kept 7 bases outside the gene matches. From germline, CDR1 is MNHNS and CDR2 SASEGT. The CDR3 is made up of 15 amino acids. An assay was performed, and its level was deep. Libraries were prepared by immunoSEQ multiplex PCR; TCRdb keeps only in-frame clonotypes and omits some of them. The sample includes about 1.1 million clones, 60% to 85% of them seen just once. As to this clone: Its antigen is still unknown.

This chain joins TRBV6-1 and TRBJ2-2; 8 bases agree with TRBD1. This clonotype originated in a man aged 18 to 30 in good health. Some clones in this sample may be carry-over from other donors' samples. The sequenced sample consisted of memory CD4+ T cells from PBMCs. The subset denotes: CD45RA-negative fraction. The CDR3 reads CASSGDRGGAGELFF. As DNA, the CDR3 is TGTGCCAGCAGTGGCGACAGGGGCGGGGCCGGGGAGCTGTTTTTT.